A single sample gave rise to the 14 T cell receptor beta chains below, sequenced in a study of blood T cell repertoires in COVID-19. Profiled with immunoSEQ multiplex PCR; TCRdb holds only in-frame clones, not every one. The sample includes roughly 140,000 clones, around nine tenths of them seen just once. The sample taken for sequencing was peripheral blood. Receptors originate from a woman aged 45-65 years with acute or convalescent COVID-19.

This clone appeared once. The chain couples TRBV19 to TRBJ1-1; 8 bases line up with TRBD1. Germline CDR1 LNHDA, CDR2 SQIVND (reference sequence). The CDR3 is 13 residues long. The V and J ends lost 8 bases and 5 bases, in that order; junction bases with no gene match: 7. CDR3 amino acids: CASLQGARTEAFF. CDR3 nucleotide sequence: TGTGCCAGTCTTCAGGGGGCGCGTACTGAAGCTTTCTTT.

The chain joins TRBV27 to TRBJ1-5, with D tentatively TRBD1 (6 bases). Germline CDR1 is MNHEY and CDR2 is SMNVEV (reference sequence). The CDR3 runs 14 residues. V gave up 3 bases and J gave up 4 bases, with 10 bases separating them. The CDR3 region is CASSLNRVNQPQHF. DNA of the CDR3: TGTGCCAGCAGTTTGAACAGGGTAAATCAGCCCCAGCATTTT.

J is TRBJ2-7 and V is TRBV11-2, with TRBD2 matching over 7 bases. The CDR3 has 14 residues. The V gene end was trimmed by 2 bases and the J gene end by 3 bases; junction bases not matched to a gene: 4. Per the germline V gene, CDR1 is SGHAT and CDR2 is FQNNGV. The chain's CDR3 is CASSLSGIVYEQYF. In DNA, the CDR3 is TGTGCCAGCAGCTTAAGCGGGATAGTCTACGAGCAGTACTTC. The full variable domain, rest sourced from reference TRBV11-2 and TRBJ2-7, is EAGVAQSPRYKIIEKRQSVAFWCNPISGHATLYWYQQILGQGPKLLIQFQNNGVVDDSQLPKDRFSAERLKGVDSTLKIQPAKLEDSAVYLCASSLSGIVYEQYFGPGTRLTVT.

The chain joins TRBV7-2 to TRBJ2-5; 10 bases align to TRBD1. Germline assignment: CDR1 SGHTA and CDR2 FQGNSA. The CDR3 is 15 residues long. The V and J ends lost 6 bases and 4 bases, in that order; junction bases with no gene match: 8. CDR3 sequence: CASRLRQGARETQYF. In DNA form, the CDR3 reads TGTGCCAGCAGGCTTCGACAGGGGGCTCGAGAGACCCAGTACTTC.

The J gene is TRBJ1-1, the V gene TRBV4-2; TRBD1 is a possible D gene (6 bases). Germline CDR1 and CDR2: LGHNA and YNFKEQ. The V gene lost 1 base and the J gene lost 8 bases, with 11 bases spanning the gap. This CDR3 has 13 residues. The CDR3 region has the DNA TGTGCCAGCAGCCAAGCAGGGGCTTCCGAAGCTTTCTTT. Translated: CASSQAGASEAFF.

The rearrangement links TRBV19 to TRBJ1-5; D gene ambiguous. This CDR3 is 14 amino acids long. Germline CDR1 and CDR2: LNHDA and SQIVND (reference sequence). With 3 bases removed from V and 3 bases from J, the gap between germline ends came to 9 bases. The CDR3 region is CASSIGVVNQPQHF. CDR3 in DNA: TGTGCCAGTAGTATCGGGGTGGTCAATCAGCCCCAGCATTTT.

This sequence joins TRBV19 and TRBJ2-1, with TRBD2 matching 10 bases. This CDR3 contains 17 residues. Germline CDR1 reads LNHDA; CDR2 reads SQIVND (reference sequence). The junction had 11 bases not matched to a gene; V was cut back by 4 bases and J by 5 bases. The CDR3 DNA sequence: TGTGCCAGTAGTACCCCCCCACTAGCGGGACCCAACAATGAGCAGTTCTTC. Translating gives CASSTPPLAGPNNEQFF.

This chain connects TRBV7-3 to TRBJ1-4; D is unresolved. CDR1 is SGHTA and CDR2 is FQGTGA in the germline V gene. The germline V and J ends were trimmed by 5 bases and 8 bases, with 12 bases remaining between them. The CDR3 runs 13 residues. The CDR3 coding sequence is TGTGCCAGCAGCCCATCCTCTAGGGAAAAACTGTTTTTT. It encodes CASSPSSREKLFF.

Only a few counts were recorded for this clone. The V gene is TRBV6-5, the J gene TRBJ2-1; 10 nucleotides agree with TRBD2. From germline, CDR1 is MNHEY and CDR2 SVGAGI. The CDR3 has 15 residues. V was clipped by 0 bases and J by 6 bases; unmatched bases: 2. CDR3 nucleotide sequence: TGTGCCAGCAGTTACTCTCTAGCGGGAGCCAATGAGCAGTTCTTC. Amino acids: CASSYSLAGANEQFF.

The chain joins TRBV18 to TRBJ1-3; 7 bases fit TRBD1. J was trimmed by 4 bases and V by 8 bases; bases with no gene match: 14. The CDR3 has 16 amino acids. CDR1 KGHSH and CDR2 LQKENI come from the germline V gene. CDR3 in amino acids: CASAKAPGTAGNTIYF. The DNA for the CDR3 is TGTGCCAGCGCTAAAGCCCCCGGGACAGCCGGAAACACCATATATTTT.

The gene calls are TRBV5-1 and TRBJ1-4; a weak D match, TRBD1 (5 bases). Trimming took 7 bases from V and 0 from J, leaving 10 bases between them. Looked up from germline, CDR1 is SGHRS and CDR2 is YFSETQ. This CDR3 contains 14 residues. The CDR3 sequence: CASRGDSTNEKLFF. The CDR3 nucleotides are TGCGCCAGCCGAGGGGACTCAACTAATGAAAAACTGTTTTTT.

The rearrangement uses TRBV9 and TRBJ2-2, with TRBD1 matching 11 bases. The CDR3 extends over 18 amino acids. V was pared by 0 bases and J by 6 bases, with 10 bases of the junction left unmatched. The germline CDR1 and CDR2 sequences are SGDLS and YYNGEE. This CDR3 reads CASSVALGTGGRSGELFF. CDR3 coding DNA: TGTGCCAGCAGCGTAGCTCTCGGGACAGGGGGTCGTTCCGGGGAGCTGTTTTTT.

This clone was counted only a few times. The chain links TRBV10-1 to TRBJ2-2; D might be TRBD1 (5 bases). V was shortened by 6 bases and J by 6 bases, with 8 bases between the two germline ends. CDR1 WNHNN and CDR2 SYGVQD come from the germline V gene (reference sequence). The CDR3 has 12 amino acids. The CDR3 sequence: CASRDTSGELFF. The CDR3 DNA is TGCGCCAGCAGGGACACCTCCGGGGAGCTGTTTTTT.

This clone was detected only once. The chain is built from TRBV2 and TRBJ1-2; D possibly corresponds to TRBD1 (5 bases). V lost 5 bases and J lost 6, with 13 bases in between. The CDR3 spans 13 residues. In germline, CDR1 is SNHLY, CDR2 FYNNEI. In DNA form, the CDR3 reads TGTGCCAGCAGTAGGGCCAGGGAGGATGGCTACACCTTC. Translation: CASSRAREDGYTF.